This TCR beta chain was identified during a study of CD8 T cells in Susac syndrome. The CDR3 runs to 14 residues. The germline CDR1 and CDR2 sequences are PRHDT and FYEKMQ (reference sequence). The V and J ends lost 5 bases and 5 bases respectively, with 16 bases between them. The authors sequenced TCR beta from blood CD8+ and CD4+ T cells. Healthy donors were controls matched for age and sex. TEMRA cells were enriched by FACS, and CD4+ and CD8+ T cells were negatively isolated. An input of roughly 0.5 to 1 ug of RNA was subjected to reverse transcription using random hexamers. Amplification of TCR beta CDR3 was carried out by immunoSEQ multiplex PCR, which covered 54 Vbeta and 13 Jbeta segments. TCRdb redid the calling of the immunoSEQ multiplex PCR reads with MiXCR, one entry per CDR3 protein. The sample consists of about 60,000 distinct CDR3 sequences, around 94% of them appearing once.

The source is a human donor in good health. Sequenced: CD8+ T cells from PBMCs. The rearrangement uses TRBV13 and TRBJ2-7; either TRBD1 or TRBD2 may fit D (5 bases each). CDR3 bases: TGTGCCAGCAGCCCCGAGGGACGTACCCACGAGCAGTACTTC. It yields the protein CASSPEGRTHEQYF.